These 11 T cell receptor beta chains came from one sample sequenced in a study of blood T cell repertoires in COVID-19 (dated by TCRdb to 2018 to 2020). The library was produced with the immunoSEQ multiplex PCR assay. TCRdb re-hosts the immuneACCESS table, in-frame sequences only. Its copies lack some clones; in the studies checked, an unresolved V gene accounts for under half of them, and the cause for the rest is not known. In this sample the table shows roughly 250,000 clones, approximately 80% of which occur a single time. Around 9.9% of the sample is held by the ten biggest clonotypes. The sequenced material came from peripheral blood. These receptor sequences come from an elderly woman with acute or convalescent COVID-19.

V usage is TRBV28 and J usage is TRBJ2-7, with 11 bases lining up with TRBD1. J was trimmed by 4 bases and V by 1 base; bases with no gene match: 3. Germline V lookup: CDR1 MDHEN, CDR2 SYDVKM. The length of the CDR3 is 15 residues. This CDR3 reads CASSLSGTGGYEQYF. The CDR3 region has the DNA TGTGCCAGCAGTTTATCCGGGACAGGGGGTTACGAGCAGTACTTC.

The chain combines TRBV29-1 with TRBJ1-2; 9 nucleotides line up with TRBD1. V was clipped by 4 bases and J by 2 bases; unmatched bases: 5. This CDR3 region has 14 residues. Germline values: CDR1 SQVTM, CDR2 ANQGSEA. The CDR3 sequence is CSVGTGVGNYGYTF. CDR3 in DNA: TGCAGCGTTGGGACAGGGGTTGGGAACTATGGCTACACCTTC.

The chain has TRBV5-5 and TRBJ1-4; 11 bases fit TRBD1. The CDR3 runs to 15 residues. Unmatched junction bases numbered 6, after V lost 4 bases and J lost 7 bases. CDR1 SGHKS and CDR2 YYEKEE come from the germline V gene (reference sequence). CDR3 protein: CASSTPDRGREKLFF. The DNA for the CDR3 is TGTGCCAGCAGCACACCGGACAGGGGGCGTGAAAAACTGTTTTTT.

This clone appeared a few times. The chain carries TRBV18 and TRBJ2-2, with unresolved D. CDR3 length equals 16 residues. CDR1 and CDR2 (germline): KGHSH, LQKENI. The V and J ends lost 2 bases and 0 bases respectively, with 10 bases between them. CDR3 loop: CASSPEAGSNTGELFF. The CDR3 nucleotides read TGTGCCAGCTCACCAGAGGCCGGGTCGAACACCGGGGAGCTGTTTTTT.

The chain joins TRBV6-6 to TRBJ1-3; 9 bases agree with TRBD1. With 11 bases clipped from V and 1 base from J, the junction kept 6 bases outside the gene matches. The germline gives CDR1 MNHNY, CDR2 SVGAGI (reference sequence). This CDR3 spans 14 amino acids. The CDR3 DNA reads TGTGCCTCTCTAGGGACAGGGTCTGGAAACACCATATATTTT. Translation: CASLGTGSGNTIYF.

The chain couples TRBV5-6 to TRBJ2-7, with D unresolved. The V gene's germline CDR1 is SGHDT and CDR2 YYEEEE. The V gene lost 0 bases and the J gene lost 7 bases, with 8 bases spanning the gap. CDR3 size: 12 residues. The CDR3 here is CASSLDRREQYF. The CDR3 DNA reads as TGTGCCAGCAGCTTGGATCGGAGAGAGCAGTACTTC.

The chain combines TRBV7-3 with TRBJ2-2; weak D call: TRBD2 (6 bases). V dropped 2 bases and J dropped 0 bases, with 10 bases sitting between them. CDR1 and CDR2 from the germline V gene are SGHTA and FQGTGA. The CDR3 is made up of 16 amino acids. CDR3 amino acids: CASSLSPGANTGELFF. CDR3 bases: TGTGCCAGCAGCTTATCCCCGGGAGCGAACACCGGGGAGCTGTTTTTT.

V is TRBV5-6 and J is TRBJ2-4; TRBD1 agrees at 7 bases. This CDR3 comprises 15 residues. Trimming removed 3 bases from V and 0 bases from J; junction bases left unmatched: 3. Germline lookup yields CDR1 SGHDT and CDR2 YYEEEE. In DNA form, the CDR3 reads TGTGCCAGCAGCTACAGGGGATTAGCCAAAAACATTCAGTACTTC. It specifies CASSYRGLAKNIQYF.

The rearrangement joins TRBV2 to TRBJ1-2, with 7 bases identical to TRBD1. The CDR3 has 15 amino acids. Germline V gene sequence: CDR1 SNHLY, CDR2 FYNNEI. With 2 bases clipped from V and 8 bases from J, the junction kept 11 bases outside the gene matches. CDR3 loop: CASSEIDQGVIGYTF. CDR3 sequence (DNA): TGTGCCAGCAGTGAAATTGACCAGGGGGTGATCGGCTACACCTTC.

Comments on this clone: This same CDR3 is encoded by further DNA sequences in the sample. The chain has TRBV18 and TRBJ2-3, with TRBD1 matching 8 bases. The germline CDR1 and CDR2 sequences are KGHSH and LQKENI. Germline trimming cut 3 bases from V and 0 bases from J; bases unmatched to any gene: 2. There are 15 residues in the CDR3. The CDR3 bases are TGTGCCAGCTCACCTCAGGGGGCTAGCACAGATACGCAGTATTTT. Encoded protein: CASSPQGASTDTQYF.

V is TRBV7-3 and J is TRBJ2-1, with D possibly being TRBD1 (5 bases). V lost 4 bases and J lost 6, with 13 bases in between. Germline V CDR1 and CDR2: SGHTA, FQGTGA. The CDR3 runs 14 residues. The CDR3 is CASSSDSVGNEQFF. The CDR3 nucleotides are TGTGCCAGCAGCTCCGACAGCGTTGGCAATGAGCAGTTCTTC.